These 5 T cell receptor beta chains originate from one sample sequenced in a study of a mutant IDH1 vaccine in newly diagnosed glioma. Data came from immunoSEQ multiplex PCR; TCRdb stores just in-frame clones and leaves some out. This sample yields about 35,000 clones, of which about 80% are seen a single time; roughly 8.9% belongs to the top ten. Time point meaning: baseline, week 1 (first vaccination visit). Indicated treatment: pre-vaccination baseline after standard-of-care therapy. The sequences come from peripheral blood mononuclear cells (PBMCs), collected from a glioma patient treated with radiotherapy, temozolomide or both. The receptors were gathered from a man in his forties or fifties with glioma. Some clones in this sample may be carry-over from other donors' samples.

V gene TRBV9 combines with J gene TRBJ1-2; TRBD1 matches at 8 bases. Germline V lookup: CDR1 SGDLS, CDR2 YYNGEE. This CDR3 has 12 amino acids. V was pared by 3 bases and J by 6 bases, with 1 base of the junction left unmatched. CDR3 sequence reads: CASSAGGHGYTF. For the CDR3, the DNA is TGTGCCAGCAGCGCAGGGGGCCATGGCTACACCTTC.

CDR3 sequence (DNA): TGTGCCTGGAGTGGGGGTCTCGAGGAGACCCAGTACTTC. This sequence encodes CAWSGGLEETQYF. V gene TRBV30 combines with J gene TRBJ2-5; D is unclear. The CDR3 loop spans 13 amino acids. V was trimmed by 1 base and J by 5 bases, leaving 11 bases between them. In germline, CDR1 is GTSNPN, CDR2 SVGIG (reference sequence).

This clone was counted a single time. The V gene is TRBV7-2, the J gene TRBJ2-4; D is possibly TRBD2 (5 bases). V lost 2 bases to trimming and J lost 1 base, with 9 bases between them. This CDR3 comprises 15 residues. CDR1 is SGHTA, CDR2 FQGNSA, per germline. As DNA, the CDR3 is TGTGCCAGCAGCTTAAGCCCGGGGGCCAAAAACATTCAGTACTTC. It encodes CASSLSPGAKNIQYF.

This rearrangement joins TRBV6-1 to TRBJ2-2, with 8 positions matching TRBD1. The germline V gene has CDR1 MNHNS and CDR2 SASEGT. CDR3 size: 15 residues. V was clipped by 4 bases and J by 2 bases; unmatched bases: 3. CDR3 in amino acids: CASSVAGGNTGELFF. CDR3 nucleotide sequence: TGTGCCAGCAGTGTCGCAGGGGGCAACACCGGGGAGCTGTTTTTT.

The gene calls are TRBV4-3 and TRBJ2-3; 8 bases align to TRBD2. Germline V gene sequence: CDR1 LGHNA, CDR2 YSLEER. After removal of 4 bases from V and 5 bases from J, the junction contained 11 bases not matched to a gene. The CDR3 is made up of 16 amino acids. As DNA, the CDR3 is TGCGCCAGCAGCCGCCTCGGGGGGGCCGTAGGAGATACGCAGTATTTT. Its translation: CASSRLGGAVGDTQYF.